The sequence of this T cell receptor beta chain was determined in a study of cytomegalovirus exposure and HLA in healthy donors. Study-wide context: Samples from HLA-typed donors yielded 85 million to 95 million unique TCRs in an early data release. General study results and limits: A previous analysis found most TCR beta V segments productive roughly 87% or roughly 30% of the time. As a later analysis revealed, the rate of TCR association differed by HLA locus, with DRB1 most and HLA-C fewest. In a later analysis, compared with equally common non-associated chains, HLA-associated beta chains were more expanded.

With 60 Vbeta and 13 Jbeta primers, the PCR was carried out. Sequencing used immunoSEQ multiplex PCR; TCRdb keeps in-frame clones, though not all of them. The sample has roughly 290,000 clones, around 90% seen once; the top ten hold about 2%. As regards this clone: No antigen is known for it.

CDR1 LNHDA and CDR2 SQIVND come from the germline V gene (reference sequence). This CDR3 has 18 residues. Trimming took 7 bases from V and 0 from J, leaving 22 bases between them. Specimen: PBMCs. This clonotype was obtained from a woman aged 18-30 years in good health and CMV-seronegative. V usage is TRBV19 and J usage is TRBJ2-4; possibly TRBD1 for D (5 bases). The chain's CDR3 is CASNEPLGQRGAKNIQYF. The CDR3 DNA follows: TGTGCCAGTAACGAACCGTTGGGGCAGAGAGGAGCCAAAAACATTCAGTACTTC.